The clone carrying this T cell receptor beta chain was counted a few times. What it binds is unknown. This entry comes from a study of glioma-infiltrating T cells. Findings and caveats of the study: Gliomas, especially low-grade, showed above-expected tissue-blood divergence; non-neoplastic patients showed below.

Using RNA template, CDR3s of TCR alpha and beta were amplified with iRepertoire arm-PCR. Tissue mRNA or PBMC total RNA, about 85-400 ng, went into one-step reverse transcription and amplification. TCRdb redid the calling of the multiplex PCR reads with MiXCR, one entry per CDR3 protein. This table holds 150,000 or so distinct CDR3 sequences, around 42% found once. This CDR3 spans 15 amino acids. The junction had 5 bases not matched to a gene; V was cut back by 3 bases and J by 1 base. The germline V gene encodes CDR1 MGHDK and CDR2 SYGVNS. Material: glioma tissue, nonneoplastic brain tissue, or PBMCs (not recorded which). The sequence derives from a human donor with low-grade glioma or glioblastoma, undergoing nonglioma brain surgery, or in good health (not recorded which). The J gene is TRBJ2-5, the V gene TRBV25-1; TRBD2 agrees at 7 bases. The CDR3 DNA sequence: TGTGCCAGCAGTGAGTGGGGGGGGGTCCAAGAGACCCAGTACTTC. Translation gives CASSEWGGVQETQYF.